The text below deals with one TCR beta chain. Germline V gene lookup returns CDR1 SGHTA and CDR2 FQGTGA. CDR3 length equals 9 residues. V was clipped by 5 bases and J by 8 bases, with 3 bases between them. The SP2 primer and nested alpha and beta constant region primers amplified ligated cDNA in four rounds. Blood and skin TCR RNA was reverse transcribed with alpha and beta constant primers. TCRdb reprocessed the 5' RACE reads with MiXCR, giving one entry per CDR3 protein. The sample yields tens of thousands of distinct CDR3 sequences, about 7.1% seen once. The sample originates from a study of naive and memory T cell subsets. A UMI-containing oligonucleotide was joined by 3' ligation to the TCR cDNA template. Adult healthy volunteers gave 2.5 ml peripheral blood for whole-blood RNA. Unsorted total RNA, about 1 to 1000 ng, was DNase treated before reverse transcription.

The clonotype originates from a female donor in good health. J is TRBJ1-1 and V is TRBV7-3; D gene ambiguous. CDR3 in DNA: TGTGCCAGCAGCCCGGAAGCTTTCTTT. Protein product: CASSPEAFF.